The TCR beta chain under discussion was sequenced for a study of blood T cell repertoires in COVID-19. V was cut by 3 bases and J by 6 bases, with 14 bases left in between. The CDR3 is 14 amino acids. Germline V gene sequence: CDR1 MNHEY, CDR2 SMNVEV (reference sequence). Sequencing was performed with immunoSEQ multiplex PCR; in TCRdb, only in-frame clones are kept and a portion is missing. The sample records around 200,000 clones, roughly nine tenths being singletons. The chain links TRBV27 to TRBJ1-2; tentatively, D is TRBD1 (5 bases). The sample comprised peripheral blood. This sequence was found in a man in his 70s with active or convalescent COVID-19. This chain's CDR3 is CASSFGGNRNGYTF. CDR3 coding DNA: TGTGCCAGCAGTTTCGGGGGGAATCGTAATGGCTACACCTTC.